This T cell receptor (beta chain) was observed in a study of T-cell memory formation after mild COVID-19. Germline V gene lookup returns CDR1 SGHTA and CDR2 FQGNSA. The CDR3 runs to 16 residues. V lost 5 bases and J lost 4; bases outside the gene matches: 10. MiXCR, applied by TCRdb to the 5' RACE reads, yields one record per CDR3 protein. The repertoire holds hundreds of thousands of distinct CDR3 sequences, with under 25% as singletons. Sequenced: PBMCs or a T cell subset sorted from them (not recorded which). This chain links TRBV7-2 with TRBJ1-5; 8 bases are shared with TRBD1. The receptor comes from a man aged 18 to 30 who had mild COVID-19 (a few samples of this study predate the infection). Cell type and time point are not known. The CDR3 is CASSVVPGTGNQPQHF. Here the CDR3 DNA reads TGTGCCAGCAGCGTAGTTCCCGGGACAGGTAATCAGCCCCAGCATTTT.